This T cell receptor beta chain was documented in a study of OX40 agonist ivuxolimab in advanced cancers. Study background: Of the patients, three showed partial responses, one with hepatocellular carcinoma and two with cutaneous melanoma.

Remarks on this clone: The antigen is undetermined.

The repertoire was sequenced with immunoSEQ multiplex PCR; TCRdb's copy has only in-frame clones and lacks some. The sample contains tens of thousands of clones, about 91% of which appear only once. Study-wide points: More expanded clones were seen, on average, in CD8+ T cells than in CD4+. Some of the lowest clonal expansion was seen in partial responders at 0.1-3.0 mg/kg.

The V and J ends lost 8 bases and 0 bases respectively, with 8 bases between them. CDR3 size: 13 residues. The germline V gene encodes CDR1 SNHLY and CDR2 FYNNEI. This sequence joins TRBV2 and TRBJ2-1; D is unresolved. The sequence was collected from an adult with an advanced solid tumor such as melanoma, head and neck, liver or kidney cancer. The sample in question was CD4+ or CD8+ T cells sorted from blood, obtained in a trial of the OX40 agonist ivuxolimab. This CDR3 is CASQPNSYNEQFF. DNA of the CDR3: TGTGCCAGCCAGCCCAACTCCTACAATGAGCAGTTCTTC.